Detailed here is one T cell receptor beta chain. Its antigen is not yet known. No base qualities exist here, and no much larger clone lies one base off it. The donors were 40 or so Caucasian individuals from Russia, aged roughly 6 to 100 years, who were systemically healthy. Ten milliliters of peripheral blood were collected from each donor into EDTA-treated Vacutainer tubes. PBMCs were isolated by Ficoll-Paque density-gradient centrifugation, with at least 7 million obtained per sample. Trizol reagent was used to extract total RNA from PBMCs, with at least 6 micrograms per sample. For every donor, an aliquot of PBMCs went through flow cytometry to measure the percentages of naive CD45RAhigh/CD27high T cells. To prepare the library, 5' RACE was applied. Instrument on record: Illumina HiSeq 2500. The second PCR ran for roughly 6 to 11 cycles and used a J-beta primer mix along with a sample-barcoded 5' primer. A unique molecular identifier was introduced onto each TCR beta cDNA molecule by a template-switch 5' adaptor carrying 12 random nucleotides. Each sample yielded at least 3 million CDR3-containing paired-end reads. All of the RNA was converted into first-strand cDNA using the Mint cDNA synthesis kit, with a TRBC-specific oligonucleotide serving as the primer. After uracil-DNA glycosylase treatment, a first 18-cycle PCR used universal primers M1SS and BC2_uni_R on all cDNA. As for how the authors treated the data: Normalization of each sample was performed by random selection of 1 million high-quality reads, each carrying a distinct molecular identifier. Instead of being binned into consensus sequences, reads that shared molecular identifiers were thrown out. MiTCR, run with a Q25 quality threshold and the strictest error-elimination algorithm, handled CDR3 identification, clonotype clustering and error correction. A nonparametric unseen species model using Euler transformation provided a lower-bound estimate of total TCR beta diversity. TCRdb itself trimmed the public reads at Q25 with fastp, ran MiXCR and retained productive beta chains. Duplicate CDR3 protein sequences are folded into a single record with the most common DNA and genes. TCRdb, rather than the study authors, made the V and J calls. The sample has roughly 1,300,000 distinct CDR3 sequences on record, roughly 64% of them singletons. The ten most abundant clones make up 6.5% to 8.5% of the sample.

This sample is part of a study of blood T cells in healthy people across ages (dated by TCRdb to the mid-2010s). About the full investigation: In model experiments, roughly one uniquely barcoded TCR beta cDNA molecule per two T cells was captured by template switching. The study measured age-related changes in TCR beta repertoire diversity using deep sequencing normalized with unique cDNA molecular identifiers. The donors were split into four age groups: young (average approximately 16 years), middle-aged (nearly 40), aged (approximately 59) and long-lived (roughly 86). Donors of different ages were randomly distributed across sequencing lanes to avoid experimental bias. Using the same blood draw, the study looked at two additional independent replicas of 1 million unique cDNA reads for two donors, one aged 18 to 30 and the other aged 80 or older.

Study-wide findings and limitations: Total diversity estimates from one million sequenced T cells were considered lower bounds and underestimates. The CMV infection status of donors was not known, potentially confounding age-related changes in expanded clonotypes. As age increased, observed TCR beta diversity per million T cells dropped in a roughly linear way, and a significant reduction was already evident by age 40. There was a strong correlation between observed TCR beta diversity and the percentage of naive T cells measured by flow cytometry. The long-lived group showed more naive CD4+ T cells, fewer expanded clones and increased TCR diversity than the aged group, suggesting age selection. Bulk unsorted PBMC profiling prevented conclusive comparison of naive and antigen-experienced compartments.

The TCR comes from a man aged 18 to 35 in good health. The specimen sequenced was blood.

The DNA sequence follows: TGTGCCAGCAGCTTCCCCATTTCCGGGAACGTCCTGACTTTC. The encoded protein is CASSFPISGNVLTF. Recombination connected TRBV7-2 to TRBJ2-6; confidence is insufficient to name the D gene. The CDR3 has 14 amino acids, counting the end cysteine and phenylalanine. The only DNA kept is the CDR3, 42 bases in frame from the first base. V drops 3 bases and J drops 10 bases, leaving 13 bases in between. CDR1 and CDR2 were assigned from the germline V gene as SGHTA and FQGNSA.